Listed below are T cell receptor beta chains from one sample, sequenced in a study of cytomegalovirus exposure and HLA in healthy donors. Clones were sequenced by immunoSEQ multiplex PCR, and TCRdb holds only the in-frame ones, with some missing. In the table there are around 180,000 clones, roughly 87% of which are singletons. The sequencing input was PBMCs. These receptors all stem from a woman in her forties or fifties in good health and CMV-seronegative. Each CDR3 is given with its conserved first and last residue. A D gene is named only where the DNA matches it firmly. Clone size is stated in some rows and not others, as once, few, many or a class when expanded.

DNA: TGCGCCTCAGAAGACACCGGCTCCTACGAGCAGTACTTC; CDR3: CASEDTGSYEQYF; D: -; V: TRBV7-9; size: -; J: TRBJ2-7
DNA: TGTGCCAGCAGTCCCAGGGCCACGGATAGCAATCAGCCCCAGCATTTT; CDR3: CASSPRATDSNQPQHF; D: -; V: TRBV6-6; size: -; J: TRBJ1-5
DNA: TGTGCCAGTAGTACCACACCCGACAGGGGGATCCAGCCCCAGCATTTT; CDR3: CASSTTPDRGIQPQHF; D: TRBD1; V: TRBV19; size: -; J: TRBJ1-5
DNA: TGTGCCAGCAGCCAGGGGGCGACTTTGGTGGTCACTGAAGCTTTCTTT; CDR3: CASSQGATLVVTEAFF; D: TRBD1; V: TRBV27; size: -; J: TRBJ1-1
DNA: TGTGCCAGCAGTTACCGCCCGGGCAGCGGGAACGAGCAGTACTTC; CDR3: CASSYRPGSGNEQYF; D: TRBD2; V: TRBV28; size: -; J: TRBJ2-7
DNA: TGTGCCTGGACCCTCCAGGGGTCTCTTGGGGCCAACGTCCTGACTTTC; CDR3: CAWTLQGSLGANVLTF; D: -; V: TRBV30; size: -; J: TRBJ2-6
DNA: TGTGCCAGCAGCTTAGCGGGGGGATCCTACGAGCAGTACTTC; CDR3: CASSLAGGSYEQYF; D: TRBD2; V: TRBV5-4; size: once; J: TRBJ2-7
DNA: TGTGCCAGCAGCCCCAGCCTAGCGGCTCGGGAGACCCAGTACTTC; CDR3: CASSPSLAARETQYF; D: TRBD2; V: TRBV9; size: -; J: TRBJ2-5
DNA: TGCGCCAGCAGCCAAGATCAGGGGGAAACCCAGTTCTTC; CDR3: CASSQDQGETQFF; D: TRBD1; V: TRBV4-1; size: once; J: TRBJ2-1
DNA: TGTGCCAGCAGTGAAGGGACTAGCGGGCGGGGGGGGCAGTACTTC; CDR3: CASSEGTSGRGGQYF; D: TRBD2; V: TRBV27; size: once; J: TRBJ2-7
DNA: TGTGCCAGCAGGTCCGCCTGGTCAGGGCATTCCTACGAGCAGTACTTC; CDR3: CASRSAWSGHSYEQYF; D: -; V: TRBV27; size: -; J: TRBJ2-7
DNA: TGTGCCAGCAGCCAAGACCTGGGGCGGGAGCAGTTCTTC; CDR3: CASSQDLGREQFF; D: -; V: TRBV14; size: few; J: TRBJ2-1
DNA: TGTGCCAGCAGCAGTGACAGGGGGCAAGGGGAGACCCAGTACTTC; CDR3: CASSSDRGQGETQYF; D: TRBD1; V: TRBV5-4; size: -; J: TRBJ2-5
DNA: TGTGCCAGCAGTTTATTGGCCTTCCGGGACAGGGTAGGGAAGACCCAGTACTTC; CDR3: CASSLLAFRDRVGKTQYF; D: TRBD1; V: TRBV28; size: -; J: TRBJ2-5
DNA: TGTGCCAGCAGAACTCGACACGCCGCGAACACCGGGGAGCTGTTTTTT; CDR3: CASRTRHAANTGELFF; D: -; V: TRBV6-6; size: -; J: TRBJ2-2
DNA: TGTGCCAGCAGCTTTCGACTAGCGGGAGACTCAGATACGCAGTATTTT; CDR3: CASSFRLAGDSDTQYF; D: TRBD2; V: TRBV13; size: -; J: TRBJ2-3
DNA: TGTGCCAGCGGGGGACAGGGATTGGACACTGAAGCTTTCTTT; CDR3: CASGGQGLDTEAFF; D: TRBD1; V: TRBV6-4; size: -; J: TRBJ1-1
DNA: TGCGCCAGCAGCCCAAGAGGAGAAGTTGCAACTAATGAAAAACTGTTTTTT; CDR3: CASSPRGEVATNEKLFF; D: -; V: TRBV4-1; size: -; J: TRBJ1-4